This is a list of T cell receptor beta chains from one sample in a study of blood T cell repertoires in COVID-19. Sequencing was performed with immunoSEQ multiplex PCR; in TCRdb, only in-frame clones are kept and a portion is missing. Counted here are some 200,000 clones, about four fifths occurring once; the ten biggest clones make up approximately 4.9%. Sequenced material: PBMCs or T cells enriched from blood (not recorded which). Receptor source: a woman in her 50s who had been exposed to COVID-19. Both conserved end residues are part of each CDR3. The order of the fields is clone size, D gene, V gene, J gene, CDR3 DNA, CDR3 protein. The D gene is left open where the match is weak. The listing skips clone size in some rows; elsewhere it reads once, few, many or a size class.

abundance: .
d_gene: .
v_gene: TRBV6-5
j_gene: TRBJ1-1
CDR3nt: TGTGCCAGCAGGAATCAAGGGGATACTGAAGCTTTCTTT
CDR3aa: CASRNQGDTEAFF

abundance: once
d_gene: .
v_gene: TRBV30
j_gene: TRBJ1-1
CDR3nt: TGTGCCTGGAGTACGGCAGGGAACACTGAAGCTTTCTTT
CDR3aa: CAWSTAGNTEAFF

abundance: .
d_gene: TRBD2
v_gene: TRBV5-4
j_gene: TRBJ2-5
CDR3nt: TGTGCCAGCAGCTTAAAGACTAGCGGGGGGGCGGAGACCCAGTACTTC
CDR3aa: CASSLKTSGGAETQYF

abundance: .
d_gene: TRBD2
v_gene: TRBV5-1
j_gene: TRBJ2-2
CDR3nt: TGCGCCAGCAGCTGGGGGCTCCTAGCGGGGCGAGGCGGGGAGCTGTTTTTT
CDR3aa: CASSWGLLAGRGGELFF

abundance: .
d_gene: TRBD1
v_gene: TRBV2
j_gene: TRBJ1-2
CDR3nt: TGTGCCAGCAGCCGAGATTCAACAGGAGGGGGCGCTAATGGCTACACCTTC
CDR3aa: CASSRDSTGGGANGYTF

abundance: .
d_gene: TRBD1
v_gene: TRBV14
j_gene: TRBJ1-1
CDR3nt: TGTGCCAGCAGCCCGGACAGGGCCTACACTGAAGCTTTCTTT
CDR3aa: CASSPDRAYTEAFF

abundance: .
d_gene: TRBD2
v_gene: TRBV30
j_gene: TRBJ2-1
CDR3nt: TGTGCCTGGGGAAGACTAGCGGGTCTGACCTACAATGAGCAGTTCTTC
CDR3aa: CAWGRLAGLTYNEQFF

abundance: .
d_gene: .
v_gene: TRBV27
j_gene: TRBJ1-1
CDR3nt: TGTGCCAGCAGTCCTACAGGGAGCTCTGAAGCTTTCTTT
CDR3aa: CASSPTGSSEAFF

abundance: .
d_gene: .
v_gene: TRBV7-9
j_gene: TRBJ1-4
CDR3nt: TGTGCCAGCAGCTTGTTGGCAGCAACTAATGAAAAACTGTTTTTT
CDR3aa: CASSLLAATNEKLFF

abundance: .
d_gene: .
v_gene: TRBV7-9
j_gene: TRBJ1-2
CDR3nt: TGTGCCAGCAGCTTGGGCCAATCCCCTCTCTATGGCTACACCTTC
CDR3aa: CASSLGQSPLYGYTF